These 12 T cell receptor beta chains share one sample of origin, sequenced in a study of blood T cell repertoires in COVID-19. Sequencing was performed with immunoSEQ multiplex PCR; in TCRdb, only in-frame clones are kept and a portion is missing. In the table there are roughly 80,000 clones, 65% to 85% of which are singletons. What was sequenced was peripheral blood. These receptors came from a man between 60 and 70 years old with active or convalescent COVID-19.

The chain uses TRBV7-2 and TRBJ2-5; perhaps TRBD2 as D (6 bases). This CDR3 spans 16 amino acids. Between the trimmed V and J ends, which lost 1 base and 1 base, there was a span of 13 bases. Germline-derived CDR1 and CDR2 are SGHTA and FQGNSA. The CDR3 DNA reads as TGTGCCAGCAGCTTAGTCTTTCGGGGGATCCAAGAGACCCAGTACTTC. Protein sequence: CASSLVFRGIQETQYF.

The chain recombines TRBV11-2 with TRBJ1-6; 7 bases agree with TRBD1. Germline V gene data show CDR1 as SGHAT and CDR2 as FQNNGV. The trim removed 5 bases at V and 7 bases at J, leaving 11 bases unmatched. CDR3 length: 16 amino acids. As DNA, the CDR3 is TGTGCCAGCAGCCGAAGACAGGGCGGTTGGAATTCACCCCTCCACTTT. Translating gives CASSRRQGGWNSPLHF.

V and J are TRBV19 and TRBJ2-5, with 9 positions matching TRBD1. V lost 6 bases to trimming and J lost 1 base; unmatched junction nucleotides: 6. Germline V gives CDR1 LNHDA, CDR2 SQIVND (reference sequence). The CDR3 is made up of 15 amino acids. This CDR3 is CASSPRDRAQETQYF. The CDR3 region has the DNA TGTGCCAGTAGCCCCCGGGACAGGGCCCAAGAGACCCAGTACTTC.

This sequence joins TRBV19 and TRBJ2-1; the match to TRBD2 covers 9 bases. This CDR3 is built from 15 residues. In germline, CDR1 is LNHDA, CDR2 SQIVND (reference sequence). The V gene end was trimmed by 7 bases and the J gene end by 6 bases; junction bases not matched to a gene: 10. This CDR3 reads CASNDGASGVNEQFF. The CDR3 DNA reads TGTGCCAGTAACGACGGGGCTAGCGGGGTCAATGAGCAGTTCTTC. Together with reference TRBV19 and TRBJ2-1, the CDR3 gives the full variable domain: DGGITQSPKYLFRKEGQNVTLSCEQNLNHDAMYWYRQDPGQGLRLIYYSQIVNDFQKGDIAEGYSVSREKKESFPLTVTSAQKNPTAFYLCASNDGASGVNEQFFGPGTRLTVL.

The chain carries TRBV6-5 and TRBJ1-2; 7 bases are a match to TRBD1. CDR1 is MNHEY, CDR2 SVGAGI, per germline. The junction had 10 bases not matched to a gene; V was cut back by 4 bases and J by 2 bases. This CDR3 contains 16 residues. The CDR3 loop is CASSFYLRDRNYGYTF. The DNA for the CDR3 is TGTGCCAGCAGTTTTTACCTCCGGGACAGAAACTATGGCTACACCTTC.

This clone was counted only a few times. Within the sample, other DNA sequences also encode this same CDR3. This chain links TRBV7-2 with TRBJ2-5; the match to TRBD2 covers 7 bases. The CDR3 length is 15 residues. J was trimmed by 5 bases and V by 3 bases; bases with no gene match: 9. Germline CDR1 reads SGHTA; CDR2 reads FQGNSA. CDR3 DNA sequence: TGTGCCAGCAGCTTTCCGACGGGGGGTGGGGAGACCCAGTACTTC. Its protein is CASSFPTGGGETQYF.

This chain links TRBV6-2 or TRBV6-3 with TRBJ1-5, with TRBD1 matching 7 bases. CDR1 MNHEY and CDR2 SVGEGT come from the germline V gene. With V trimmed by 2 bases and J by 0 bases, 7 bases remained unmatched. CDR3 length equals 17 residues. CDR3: CASSYRDSVYSNQPQHF. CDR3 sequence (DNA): TGTGCCAGCAGTTACAGGGACAGCGTCTATAGCAATCAGCCCCAGCATTTT.

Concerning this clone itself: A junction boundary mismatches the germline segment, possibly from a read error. The DNA of the CDR3 is TGTGCCGGCAGTGATCCAAGGACAGGGCTTTCAAACACTGAAGCTTTCTTT. Its translation: CAGSDPRTGLSNTEAFF. V usage is TRBV6-1 and J usage is TRBJ1-1; TRBD1 matches 8 bases. CDR3 size: 17 residues. Germline values: CDR1 MNHNS, CDR2 SASEGT.

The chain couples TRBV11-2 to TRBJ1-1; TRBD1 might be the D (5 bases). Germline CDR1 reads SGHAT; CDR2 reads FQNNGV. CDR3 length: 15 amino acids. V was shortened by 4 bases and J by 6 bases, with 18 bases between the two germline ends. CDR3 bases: TGTGCCAGCAGCTCAACGCCGGTGGGAGGGGCTGAAGCTTTCTTT. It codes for CASSSTPVGGAEAFF.

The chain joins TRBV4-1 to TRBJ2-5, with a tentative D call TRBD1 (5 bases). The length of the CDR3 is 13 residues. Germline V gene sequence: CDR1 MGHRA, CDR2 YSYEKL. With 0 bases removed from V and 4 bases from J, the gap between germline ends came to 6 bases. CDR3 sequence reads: CASSQETAETQYF. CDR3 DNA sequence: TGCGCCAGCAGCCAAGAGACAGCAGAGACCCAGTACTTC.

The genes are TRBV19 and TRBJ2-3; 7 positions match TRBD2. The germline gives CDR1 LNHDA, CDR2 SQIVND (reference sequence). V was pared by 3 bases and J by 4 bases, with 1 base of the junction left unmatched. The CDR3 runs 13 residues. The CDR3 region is CASSITSADTQYF. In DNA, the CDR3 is TGTGCCAGTAGTATTACTAGCGCAGATACGCAGTATTTT. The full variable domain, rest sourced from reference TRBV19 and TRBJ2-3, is DGGITQSPKYLFRKEGQNVTLSCEQNLNHDAMYWYRQDPGQGLRLIYYSQIVNDFQKGDIAEGYSVSREKKESFPLTVTSAQKNPTAFYLCASSITSADTQYFGPGTRLTVL.

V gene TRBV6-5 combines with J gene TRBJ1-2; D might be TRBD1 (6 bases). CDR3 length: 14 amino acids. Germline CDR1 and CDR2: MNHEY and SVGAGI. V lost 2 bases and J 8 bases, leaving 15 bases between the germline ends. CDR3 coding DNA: TGTGCCAGCAGTTACCTAGGGGGTCCGAACGGCTACACCTTC. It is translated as CASSYLGGPNGYTF.